This is a list of T cell receptor beta chains from one sample in a study of T and B cells in COVID-19 patients. TCRdb ran MiXCR on the multiplex PCR reads and lists one entry per CDR3 protein. In the table there are more than 11,000 distinct CDR3 sequences, roughly 28% of which are singletons. The sequenced sample was blood. The receptors stem from a human donor who had recovered from COVID-19. Each CDR3 is given with its conserved first and last residue. A D gene is named only where the DNA matches it firmly. Size is omitted from some rows. Given values are once, few, many or a class for expanded clones.

>TRBD1|medium-sized|TRBJ2-7|TRBV27
CASSTWDRDYEQYF
TGTGCCAGCAGTACATGGGACAGGGACTACGAGCAGTACTTC
>TRBD2|few|TRBJ2-5|TRBV5-4
CASSFPLAGVETQYF
TGTGCCAGCAGCTTCCCACTAGCGGGAGTTGAGACCCAGTACTTC
>TRBD1|many|TRBJ2-2|TRBV6-6
CASSWGQGNTGELFF
TGTGCCAGCAGTTGGGGACAGGGGAACACCGGGGAGCTGTTTTTT
>.|.|TRBJ1-4|TRBV4-1
CASTATGGGTGEKLFF
TGCGCCAGCACCGCGACCGGGGGGGGCACCGGTGAAAAACTGTTTTTT
>.|.|TRBJ2-1|TRBV5-4
CASRPPIGGPYNEQFF
TGCGCCAGCAGGCCTCCCATCGGGGGACCGTACAATGAGCAGTTCTTC
>TRBD1|.|TRBJ1-3|TRBV7-6
CASSSPPGGEAGNTIYF
TGTGCCAGCAGCTCCCCACCAGGGGGCGAGGCTGGAAACACCATATATTTT
>.|medium-sized|TRBJ2-2|TRBV27
CASSLQGMNTGELFF
TGTGCCAGCAGTTTGCAGGGGATGAACACCGGGGAGCTGTTTTTT
>.|medium-sized|TRBJ2-3|TRBV19
CASKFQRHTDTQYF
TGTGCCAGTAAGTTCCAGCGGCACACAGATACGCAGTATTTT
>TRBD1|.|TRBJ2-4|TRBV7-6
CASSLLGQGAKNIQYF
TGTGCCAGCAGCTTACTCGGACAGGGCGCCAAAAACATTCAGTACTTC
>.|.|TRBJ1-5|TRBV7-2
CASSLARFNQPQHF
TGTGCCAGCAGCTTAGCCAGATTCAATCAGCCCCAGCATTTT
>TRBD1|.|TRBJ1-5|TRBV28
CASSHGQGQSNQPQHF
TGTGCCAGCAGTCACGGACAGGGACAGAGCAATCAGCCCCAGCATTTT
>TRBD1|medium-sized|TRBJ1-4|TRBV6-5
CASRMTGSNEKLFF
TGTGCCAGCAGAATGACAGGGTCTAATGAAAAACTGTTTTTT
>.|few|TRBJ2-3|TRBV4-2
CASSQENGASTDTQYF
TGTGCCAGCAGCCAAGAGAACGGGGCTAGCACAGATACGCAGTATTTT
>TRBD1|once|TRBJ1-1|TRBV6-6
CASRGTGLNTEVFF
TGTGCCAGCAGGGGGACAGGGTTGAACACTGAAGTTTTCTTT
>.|.|TRBJ1-4|TRBV20-1
CSALDPNRAATNEKLFF
TGCAGTGCTCTGGACCCCAATAGGGCTGCAACTAATGAAAAACTGTTTTTT
>.|medium-sized|TRBJ2-7|TRBV19
CASSIEGHEQYF
TGTGCCAGTAGTATTGAGGGGCACGAGCAGTACTTC
>.|few|TRBJ2-5|TRBV12-3/TRBV12-4
CASSFSQETQYF
TGTGCCAGCAGCTTCTCCCAAGAGACCCAGTACTTC
>.|.|TRBJ1-3|TRBV6-1
CASSQDSGNTIYF
TGTGCCAGCAGTCAAGACAGTGGAAACACCATATATTTT
>TRBD1|.|TRBJ2-5|TRBV19
CASSIRGQGRETQYF
TGTGCCAGTAGTATTAGGGGACAGGGACGGGAGACCCAGTACTTC
>TRBD1|many|TRBJ2-3|TRBV6-5
CASSYSIWTGSTDTQYF
TGTGCCAGCAGTTACTCGATCTGGACAGGGAGCACAGATACGCAGTATTTT
>.|many|TRBJ2-7|TRBV5-6
CASSLREPPYEQYF
TGTGCCAGCAGCTTGCGGGAGCCCCCCTACGAGCAGTACTTC
>.|many|TRBJ1-5|TRBV6-5
CASSPDSLPGQPQHF
TGTGCCAGCAGCCCGGACAGCCTACCGGGACAGCCCCAGCATTTT
>TRBD1|.|TRBJ1-5|TRBV30
CAWCRQGSSNQPQHF
TGTGCCTGGTGTCGACAGGGGTCCTCAAATCAGCCCCAGCATTTT
>TRBD2|once|TRBJ2-2|TRBV20-1
CSARDPPSGGNTGELFF
TGCAGTGCTAGAGATCCACCTAGCGGGGGAAACACCGGGGAGCTGTTTTTT